The present T cell receptor (beta chain) was sequenced within a study of Ad26.COV2.S vaccination and SARS-CoV-2 variants. Looking at the study overall: The study gave Ad26.COV2.S intramuscularly, once or twice 56 days apart. Study-wide results and caveats: Measurement of non-spike TCR breadth gave similar results in vaccine and placebo recipients.

As concerns this clone: Its antigen is unidentified.

Treatment of the sample: about 20 received Ad26.COV2.S at low or high dose, single or two shots; roughly 5 received placebo; per-sample allocation not given. Day 63 after the first vaccine or placebo injection was the time point for sampling. Measured with immunoSEQ multiplex PCR; TCRdb has only the in-frame clones, and not every one. This repertoire shows about 480,000 clones, around 88% found once; its top ten account for around 13%. The input for sequencing was peripheral blood, taken in a trial of Ad26.COV2.S vaccine versus placebo. The clonotype originates from a person between 18 and 65 years old who received the Ad26.COV2.S COVID-19 vaccine or a placebo.

The CDR3 DNA is TGTGCCAGCAGTTTAGTGCCAGGGAATGAAAAACTGTTTTTT. It yields the protein CASSLVPGNEKLFF. This chain connects TRBV27 to TRBJ1-4, with D possibly being TRBD1 (5 bases). This CDR3 region has 14 residues. The germline gives CDR1 MNHEY, CDR2 SMNVEV (reference sequence). Trimming left V 2 bases short and J 5 bases short, with 9 bases between.